Below, 28 T cell receptor beta chains from the same sample are listed, as sequenced in a study of blood T cell repertoires in COVID-19. Profiled with immunoSEQ multiplex PCR; TCRdb holds only in-frame clones, not every one. The profile shows about 260,000 clones, 87% of them singletons. What was sequenced was peripheral blood. All receptors derive from a woman aged 40 to 49 who had recovered from COVID-19.

In nucleotides, the CDR3 is TGCGGACAGGGAAGAAACACCATATATTTT. As protein: CGQGRNTIYF. The chain links TRBV4-3 to TRBJ1-3; TRBD1 aligns across 7 bases. The CDR3 extends over 10 amino acids. CDR1 and CDR2 from the germline V gene are LGHNA and YSLEER.

In regard to this clone: The sample has other DNA sequences that encode this CDR3 too. The CDR3 DNA reads as TGTGCCAGTAGCGACAGGGGCTATGGCTACACCTTC. Amino acid sequence: CASSDRGYGYTF. The chain carries TRBV19 and TRBJ1-2, with 8 bases lining up with TRBD1. The CDR3 runs 12 residues. Germline V lookup: CDR1 LNHDA, CDR2 SQIVND (reference sequence). Trimming cost V 6 bases and J 4 bases; bases outside gene matches: 1.

CDR3 DNA: TGTGCCAGCAGCTTAGGAGGGGGAAGGATGTTTTTT. Encoded protein: CASSLGGGRMFF. The rearrangement uses TRBV7-9 and TRBJ2-2; a weak D match, TRBD1 (6 bases). V gave up 1 base and J gave up 15 bases, with 12 bases separating them. This CDR3 spans 12 amino acids. Germline CDR1 and CDR2: SEHNR and FQNEAQ (reference sequence). Variable domain in full (rest from reference TRBV7-9 and TRBJ2-2): DTGVSQNPRHKITKRGQNVTFRCDPISEHNRLYWYRQTLGQGPEFLTYFQNEAQLEKSRLLSDRFSAERPKGSFSTLEIQRTEQGDSAMYLCASSLGGGRMFFGEGSRLTVL.

The chain carries TRBV20-1 and TRBJ2-7; a possible D gene is TRBD2 (6 bases). Between the trimmed V and J ends, which lost 3 bases and 2 bases, there was a span of 8 bases. CDR1 is DFQATT, CDR2 SNEGSKA, per germline (reference sequence). The CDR3 has 12 residues. The CDR3 loop is CSASRLAYEQYF. The DNA for the CDR3 is TGCAGTGCTAGTAGACTAGCCTACGAGCAGTACTTC.

The CDR3: CASSSLGGNYEQYF. The CDR3, as DNA: TGTGCCAGCAGTTCCCTCGGCGGGAACTACGAGCAGTACTTC. J is TRBJ2-7 and V is TRBV6-5; maybe TRBD2 (6 bases). From germline, CDR1 is MNHEY and CDR2 SVGAGI. Trimming stripped 4 bases from V and 3 bases from J, with 13 bases between. This CDR3 is 14 amino acids long.

The chain is built from TRBV2 and TRBJ1-5, with D possibly matching TRBD1 (6 bases). This CDR3 has 14 amino acids. Germline CDR1 and CDR2: SNHLY and FYNNEI. Trimming removed 5 bases at V and 7 bases at J, with 15 bases between. CDR3 bases: TGTGCCAGCAGTATCCAGGGGATTGGGCAGCCCCAGCATTTT. Translated: CASSIQGIGQPQHF.

This clone came up a few times. The chain carries TRBV2 and TRBJ1-5, with 7 bases matching TRBD1. The CDR3 contains 14 residues. V was pared by 4 bases and J by 7 bases, with 7 bases of the junction left unmatched. CDR1 is SNHLY and CDR2 is FYNNEI in the germline V gene. CDR3 nucleotide sequence: TGTGCCAGCAGTGGACAGGGCCCGGGGCAGCCCCAGCATTTT. Translation gives CASSGQGPGQPQHF. Full variable domain (missing parts from reference TRBV2 and TRBJ1-5): EPEVTQTPSHQVTQMGQEVILRCVPISNHLYFYWYRQILGQKVEFLVSFYNNEISEKSEIFDDQFSVERPDGSNFTLKIRSTKLEDSAMYFCASSGQGPGQPQHFGDGTRLSIL.

J is TRBJ2-5 and V is TRBV7-8; 11 nucleotides match TRBD2. Trimming took 2 bases from V and 5 from J; bases not matched to a gene: 13. This CDR3 contains 18 residues. The germline gives CDR1 SGHVS, CDR2 FQNEAQ. CDR3 region: CASSLKTHLAGGEETQYF. Written as DNA, the CDR3 is TGTGCCAGCAGCTTAAAGACCCATCTAGCGGGGGGCGAGGAGACCCAGTACTTC.

This rearrangement joins TRBV3-1 (or the pseudogene TRBV3-2) to TRBJ2-5, with TRBD2 identical over 10 bases. After removal of 2 bases from V and 5 bases from J, the junction contained 17 bases not matched to a gene. Germline V gene lookup returns CDR1 LGHDT and CDR2 YNNKEL (reference sequence). The CDR3 has 19 residues. The CDR3 loop is CASSQLPSPGLADPETQYF. Here the CDR3 DNA reads TGTGCCAGCAGCCAACTTCCAAGCCCCGGACTAGCGGACCCCGAGACCCAGTACTTC.

The CDR3 spells CSVRTGIAEKLFF. The CDR3 DNA is TGCAGCGTACGGACAGGGATTGCGGAAAAACTGTTTTTT. The chain carries TRBV29-1 and TRBJ1-4; 8 nucleotides line up with TRBD1. Germline V CDR1 and CDR2: SQVTM, ANQGSEA. The junction had 8 bases not matched to a gene; V was cut back by 6 bases and J by 8 bases. The length of the CDR3 is 13 residues. Based on the CDR3 plus reference TRBV29-1 and TRBJ1-4, the full variable domain is SAVISQKPSRDICQRGTSLTIQCQVDSQVTMMFWYRQQPGQSLTLIATANQGSEATYESGFVIDKFPISRPNLTFSTLTVSNMSPEDSSIYLCSVRTGIAEKLFFGSGTQLSVL.

In this sample, this clone turned up once. The V and J genes are TRBV6-5 and TRBJ2-7; TRBD1 might be the D (5 bases). Trimming shortened V by 6 bases and J by 2 bases, and 11 bases separated the two germline ends. The length of the CDR3 is 13 residues. Looked up from germline, CDR1 is MNHEY and CDR2 is SVGAGI. For the CDR3, the DNA is TGTGCCAGCAGAACCACAGGAACCTACGAGCAGTACTTC. The encoded protein is CASRTTGTYEQYF.

The chain combines TRBV5-1 with TRBJ1-2; no clear D. V dropped 0 bases and J dropped 8 bases, with 14 bases sitting between them. The germline CDR1 and CDR2 sequences are SGHRS and YFSETQ. This CDR3 has 14 amino acids. Here the CDR3 DNA reads TGCGCCAGCAGCTTGGACCCCTCTGGGCAAGGCTACACCTTC. Amino acid sequence: CASSLDPSGQGYTF.

The chain carries TRBV18 and TRBJ2-1, with 14 positions matching TRBD2. The germline gives CDR1 KGHSH, CDR2 LQKENI. The J segment lost 2 bases and the V segment lost 8 bases, leaving 23 bases of the junction unmatched. The CDR3 totals 22 residues. This chain's CDR3 is CASTASGTLTSGGVFPYNEQFF. CDR3 sequence (DNA): TGTGCCAGCACCGCCTCGGGAACGCTGACTAGCGGGGGGGTTTTTCCCTACAATGAGCAGTTCTTC. Full variable domain (remainder filled in from reference TRBV18 and TRBJ2-1): NAGVMQNPRHLVRRRGQEARLRCSPMKGHSHVYWYRQLPEEGLKFMVYLQKENIIDESGMPKERFSAEFPKEGPSILRIQQVVRGDSAAYFCASTASGTLTSGGVFPYNEQFFGPGTRLTVL.

The chain recombines TRBV19 with TRBJ1-5, with no clear D. Germline CDR1 LNHDA, CDR2 SQIVND (reference sequence). The V and J ends lost 11 bases and 1 base respectively, with 18 bases between them. This CDR3 is 15 amino acids long. The DNA for the CDR3 is TGTGCCGGCTCACCCTCTGGCAGGAGCAATCAGCCCCAGCATTTT. It specifies CAGSPSGRSNQPQHF.

As to this clone: This same CDR3 is encoded by further DNA sequences in the sample. V and J are TRBV7-2 and TRBJ1-1; D call uncertain. The CDR3 is 13 residues long. Per germline, CDR1 SGHTA and CDR2 FQGNSA. V shed 4 bases and J shed 1 base, with 7 bases lying between them. The CDR3 DNA reads TGTGCCAGCAGCTGGCGGGGGAACACTGAAGCTTTCTTT. The encoded protein is CASSWRGNTEAFF.

The chain links TRBV11-2 to TRBJ1-2; 8 nucleotides agree with TRBD1. This CDR3 has 14 amino acids. The V and J ends lost 2 bases and 6 bases, in that order; junction bases with no gene match: 5. Germline values: CDR1 SGHAT, CDR2 FQNNGV. CDR3 protein: CASSLLDRGDGYTF. CDR3 sequence (DNA): TGTGCCAGCAGCTTATTAGACAGGGGAGATGGCTACACCTTC.

The CDR3 sequence is CASSPRVGAPPEAFF. Here the CDR3 DNA reads TGTGCCAGCAGCCCAAGAGTAGGGGCCCCCCCTGAAGCTTTCTTT. The chain recombines TRBV9 with TRBJ1-1; D perhaps matches TRBD1 (5 bases). V gave up 4 bases and J gave up 6 bases, with 19 bases separating them. Germline V lookup: CDR1 SGDLS, CDR2 YYNGEE. CDR3 size: 15 residues.

This clone has a single count. V and J are TRBV6-5 and TRBJ1-1; D perhaps matches TRBD1 (6 bases). The ends were cut back, 8 bases at V and 5 bases at J, with 15 bases in the middle. Germline values: CDR1 MNHEY, CDR2 SVGAGI. CDR3 length: 13 amino acids. The CDR3 bases are TGTGCCAGCCGAATGGGGGGGCTTACTGAAGCTTTCTTT. This sequence encodes CASRMGGLTEAFF.

The chain has TRBV6-6 and TRBJ2-3, with TRBD2 matching 12 bases. Germline CDR1 is MNHNY and CDR2 is SVGAGI (reference sequence). The V and J ends lost 8 bases and 10 bases, in that order; junction bases with no gene match: 7. CDR3 length: 13 residues. Written as DNA, the CDR3 is TGTGCCAGCCGGACCGGGACTAGCGGGTCGCAGTATTTT. The encoded protein is CASRTGTSGSQYF.

This chain connects TRBV20-1 to TRBJ2-1; TRBD2 might be the D (7 bases). CDR3 size: 15 residues. CDR1 and CDR2 (germline): DFQATT, SNEGSKA (reference sequence). Trimming removed 3 bases from V and 4 bases from J, with 16 bases in between. CDR3 in DNA: TGCAGTGCTAGTTATGGGGGGGGCGCTTACAATGAGCAGTTCTTC. It translates to CSASYGGGAYNEQFF.

The V gene is TRBV5-6, the J gene TRBJ2-5, with TRBD2 as a possible D gene (6 bases). Per the germline V gene, CDR1 is SGHDT and CDR2 is YYEEEE. The length of the CDR3 is 14 residues. V was cut by 2 bases and J by 7 bases, with 15 bases left in between. CDR3 amino acids: CASSFRFSGGTQYF. The CDR3 DNA reads as TGTGCCAGCAGCTTCCGGTTCTCCGGGGGGACCCAGTACTTC. Full variable domain (missing parts from reference TRBV5-6 and TRBJ2-5): DAGVTQSPTHLIKTRGQQVTLRCSPKSGHDTVSWYQQALGQGPQFIFQYYEEEERQRGNFPDRFSGHQFPNYSSELNVNALLLGDSALYLCASSFRFSGGTQYFGPGTRLLVL.

The chain uses TRBV11-2 and TRBJ1-6, with TRBD1 matching over 9 bases. V lost 3 bases, J lost 7 bases, and 1 base stayed unmatched. This CDR3 spans 14 amino acids. Germline V gives CDR1 SGHAT, CDR2 FQNNGV. CDR3 sequence reads: CASSLTGGNSPLHF. CDR3 sequence (DNA): TGTGCCAGCAGCTTGACAGGGGGGAATTCACCCCTCCACTTT.

The chain uses TRBV10-3 and TRBJ2-2; TRBD2 aligns across 8 bases. The CDR3 has 14 amino acids. Unmatched junction bases numbered 6, after V lost 10 bases and J lost 2 bases. Germline lookup yields CDR1 ENHRY and CDR2 SYGVKD. The CDR3 loop is CATAGTRNTGELFF. In nucleotides, the CDR3 is TGTGCCACCGCCGGGACTAGAAACACCGGGGAGCTGTTTTTT.

The J gene is TRBJ1-2, the V gene TRBV23-1; a possible D gene is TRBD1 (6 bases). TRBV23-1 is labeled an ORF, and its function is uncertain. V lost 6 bases, J lost 7 bases, and 33 bases lay in between. This CDR3 has 19 amino acids. This chain's CDR3 is CASSQLRGQTPIYWSGYTF. DNA of the CDR3: TGCGCCAGCAGCCAACTTAGAGGACAGACTCCTATCTATTGGAGTGGCTACACCTTC.

V gene TRBV10-3 combines with J gene TRBJ2-3; 8 bases agree with TRBD2. CDR1 is ENHRY and CDR2 is SYGVKD in the germline V gene. The V and J ends lost 4 bases and 4 bases, in that order; junction bases with no gene match: 4. The CDR3 loop spans 14 amino acids. CDR3 DNA sequence: TGTGCCATCAGTGTCAGCGGGGGAGCAGATACGCAGTATTTT. Translated: CAISVSGGADTQYF.

J is TRBJ1-2 and V is TRBV10-2; D is perhaps TRBD1 (6 bases). This CDR3 is 15 amino acids long. Looked up from germline, CDR1 is WSHSY and CDR2 is SAAADI. Between the trimmed V and J ends, which lost 8 bases and 3 bases, there was a span of 19 bases. The CDR3 DNA is TGCGCCAGCTGGTCCCCCTGGGGGCGTGACTATGGCTACACCTTC. Protein: CASWSPWGRDYGYTF.

The chain recombines TRBV4-1 with TRBJ1-3, with D perhaps TRBD1 (5 bases). Trimming stripped 11 bases from V and 2 bases from J, with 16 bases between. CDR1 MGHRA and CDR2 YSYEKL come from the germline V gene. The CDR3 loop spans 14 amino acids. CDR3 protein: CASRRGVAGNTIYF. CDR3 bases: TGCGCCTCCAGGCGGGGGGTTGCTGGAAACACCATATATTTT.

This clone was observed a handful of times. This rearrangement joins TRBV4-3 to TRBJ1-5; TRBD1 agrees at 9 bases. The V gene's germline CDR1 is LGHNA and CDR2 YSLEER. This CDR3 comprises 18 residues. The ends lost 0 bases at V and 5 bases at J; junction bases unmatched: 11. CDR3 coding DNA: TGCGCCAGCAGCCAAGATTTGACAGGGGGTGAGAGTGATCAGCCCCAGCATTTT. Protein sequence: CASSQDLTGGESDQPQHF.